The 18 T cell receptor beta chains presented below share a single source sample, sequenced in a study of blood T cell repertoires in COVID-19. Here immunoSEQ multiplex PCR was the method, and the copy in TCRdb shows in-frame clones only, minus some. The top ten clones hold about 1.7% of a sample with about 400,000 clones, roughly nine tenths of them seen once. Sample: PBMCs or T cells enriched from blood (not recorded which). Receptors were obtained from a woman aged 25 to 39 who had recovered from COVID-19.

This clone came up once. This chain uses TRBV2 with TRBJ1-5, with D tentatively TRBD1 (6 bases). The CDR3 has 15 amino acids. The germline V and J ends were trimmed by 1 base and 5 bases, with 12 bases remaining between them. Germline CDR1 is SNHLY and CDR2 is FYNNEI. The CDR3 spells CASSEGYRVDQPQHF. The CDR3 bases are TGTGCCAGCAGTGAAGGGTACAGGGTCGATCAGCCCCAGCATTTT.

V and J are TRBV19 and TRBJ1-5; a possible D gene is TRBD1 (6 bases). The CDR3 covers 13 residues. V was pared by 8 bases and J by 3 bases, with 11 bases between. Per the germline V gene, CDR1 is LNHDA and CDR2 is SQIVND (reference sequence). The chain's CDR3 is CASSTGPNQPQHF. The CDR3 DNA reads TGTGCCAGTTCCACAGGGCCCAATCAGCCCCAGCATTTT.

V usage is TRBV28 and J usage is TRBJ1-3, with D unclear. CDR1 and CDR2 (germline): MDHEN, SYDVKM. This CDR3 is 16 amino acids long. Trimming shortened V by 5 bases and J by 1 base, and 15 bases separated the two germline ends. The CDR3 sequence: CASSPSGVLSGNTIYF. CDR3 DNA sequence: TGTGCCAGCAGTCCCAGCGGGGTCTTATCTGGAAACACCATATATTTT.

The CDR3: CASSIRLAGTTGELFF. The DNA of the CDR3 is TGTGCCAGTAGTATAAGACTAGCGGGGACCACCGGGGAGCTGTTTTTT. The V call is TRBV19, the J call TRBJ2-2; 11 bases align to TRBD2. Per germline, CDR1 LNHDA and CDR2 SQIVND (reference sequence). The V and J ends lost 2 bases and 4 bases, in that order; junction bases with no gene match: 3. The CDR3 is 16 amino acids.

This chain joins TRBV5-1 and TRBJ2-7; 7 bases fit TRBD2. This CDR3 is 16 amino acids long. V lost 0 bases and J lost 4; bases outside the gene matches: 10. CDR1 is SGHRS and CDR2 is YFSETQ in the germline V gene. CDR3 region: CASSLGAGRGIYEQYF. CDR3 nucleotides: TGCGCCAGCAGCTTGGGGGCTGGGCGGGGGATTTACGAGCAGTACTTC.

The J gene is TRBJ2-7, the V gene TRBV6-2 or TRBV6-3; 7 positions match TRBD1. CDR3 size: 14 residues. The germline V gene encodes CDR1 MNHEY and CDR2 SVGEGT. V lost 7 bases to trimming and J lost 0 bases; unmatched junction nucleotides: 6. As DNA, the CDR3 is TGTGCCAGCACCCCGACAGGGAGCTCCTACGAGCAGTACTTC. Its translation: CASTPTGSSYEQYF.

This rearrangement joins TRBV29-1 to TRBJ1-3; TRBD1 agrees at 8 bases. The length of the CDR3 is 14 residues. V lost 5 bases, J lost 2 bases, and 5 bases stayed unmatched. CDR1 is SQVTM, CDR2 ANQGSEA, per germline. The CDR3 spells CSVRDRGAGNTIYF. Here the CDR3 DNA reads TGCAGCGTTCGAGACAGGGGTGCTGGAAACACCATATATTTT.

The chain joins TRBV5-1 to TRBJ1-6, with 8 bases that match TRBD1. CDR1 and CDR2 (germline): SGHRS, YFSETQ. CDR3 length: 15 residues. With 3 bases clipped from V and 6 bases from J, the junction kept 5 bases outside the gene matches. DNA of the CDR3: TGCGCCAGCAGCTCTACGGGACAGGCTAATTCACCCCTCCACTTT. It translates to CASSSTGQANSPLHF.

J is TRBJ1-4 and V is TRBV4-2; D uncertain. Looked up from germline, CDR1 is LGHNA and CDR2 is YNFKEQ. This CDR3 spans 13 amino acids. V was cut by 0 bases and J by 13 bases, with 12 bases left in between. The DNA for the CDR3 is TGTGCCAGCAGCCAAGAACAGTTGTATGGACTGTTTTTT. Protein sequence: CASSQEQLYGLFF.

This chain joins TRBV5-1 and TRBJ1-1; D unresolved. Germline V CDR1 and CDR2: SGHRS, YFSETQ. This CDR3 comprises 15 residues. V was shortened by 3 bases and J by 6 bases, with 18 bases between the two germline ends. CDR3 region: CASSSGLDVAAEAFF. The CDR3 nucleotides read TGCGCCAGCAGCTCGGGGTTGGACGTGGCCGCTGAAGCTTTCTTT.

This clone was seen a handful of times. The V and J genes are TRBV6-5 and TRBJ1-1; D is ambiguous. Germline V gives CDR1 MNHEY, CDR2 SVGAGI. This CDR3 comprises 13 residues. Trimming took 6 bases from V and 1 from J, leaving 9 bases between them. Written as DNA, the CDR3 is TGTGCCAGCAGCCGCACCGGGAACACTGAAGCTTTCTTT. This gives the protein CASSRTGNTEAFF.

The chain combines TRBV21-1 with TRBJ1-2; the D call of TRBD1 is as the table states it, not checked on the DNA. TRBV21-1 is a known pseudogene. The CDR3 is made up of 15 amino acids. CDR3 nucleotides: TGTGCCAGCAGCCAGACAGGGATACGGGGCTATGGCTACACCTTC. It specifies CASSQTGIRGYGYTF.

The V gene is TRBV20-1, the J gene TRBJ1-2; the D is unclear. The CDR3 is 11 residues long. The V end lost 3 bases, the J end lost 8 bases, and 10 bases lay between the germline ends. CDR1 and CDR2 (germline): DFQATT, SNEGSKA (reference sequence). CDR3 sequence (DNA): TGCAGTGCTAGCAGGCTCTGGGGCTACACCTTC. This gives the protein CSASRLWGYTF.

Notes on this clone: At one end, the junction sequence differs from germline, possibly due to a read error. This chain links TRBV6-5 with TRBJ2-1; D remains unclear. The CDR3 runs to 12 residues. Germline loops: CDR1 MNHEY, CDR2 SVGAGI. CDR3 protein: CASSDSINEQFF. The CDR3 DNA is TGTGCCAGCAGTGACTCTATCAATGAGCAGTTCTTC.

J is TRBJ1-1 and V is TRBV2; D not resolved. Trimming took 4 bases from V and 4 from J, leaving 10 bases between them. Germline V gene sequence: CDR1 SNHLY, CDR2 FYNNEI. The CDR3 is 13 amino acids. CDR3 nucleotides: TGTGCCAGCAGTGGTAGTCCCGGCACTGAAGCTTTCTTT. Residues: CASSGSPGTEAFF.

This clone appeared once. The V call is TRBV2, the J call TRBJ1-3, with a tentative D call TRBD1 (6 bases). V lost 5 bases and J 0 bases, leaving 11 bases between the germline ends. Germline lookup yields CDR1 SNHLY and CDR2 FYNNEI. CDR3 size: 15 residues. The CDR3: CASSRQAPSGNTIYF. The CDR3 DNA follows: TGTGCCAGCAGTAGACAGGCTCCCTCTGGAAACACCATATATTTT.

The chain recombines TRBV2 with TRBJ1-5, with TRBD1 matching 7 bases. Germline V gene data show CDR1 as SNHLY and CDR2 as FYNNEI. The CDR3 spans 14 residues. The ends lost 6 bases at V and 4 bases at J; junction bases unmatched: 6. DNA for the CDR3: TGTGCCAGCAGGCACGGGACAGCTAATCAGCCCCAGCATTTT. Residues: CASRHGTANQPQHF.

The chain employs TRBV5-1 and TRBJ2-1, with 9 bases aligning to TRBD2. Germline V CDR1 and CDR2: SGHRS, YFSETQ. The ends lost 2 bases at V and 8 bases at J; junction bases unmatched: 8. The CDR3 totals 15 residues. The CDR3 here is CASSLEQREVDEQFF. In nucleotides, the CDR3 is TGCGCCAGCAGCTTAGAGCAGCGGGAGGTCGATGAGCAGTTCTTC. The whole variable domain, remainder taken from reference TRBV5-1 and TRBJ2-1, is KAGVTQTPRYLIKTRGQQVTLSCSPISGHRSVSWYQQTPGQGLQFLFEYFSETQRNKGNFPGRFSGRQFSNSRSEMNVSTLELGDSALYLCASSLEQREVDEQFFGPGTRLTVL.